Sequencing of this TCR beta chain was carried out in a study of blood T cell repertoires in COVID-19. Germline V gives CDR1 SEHNR, CDR2 FQNEAQ (reference sequence). The V end lost 5 bases, the J end lost 11 bases, and 12 bases lay between the germline ends. CDR3 length equals 11 residues. Source study methods: Using reference gene primer amplification, nucleated cell counts were estimated. Assay used: immunoSEQ multiplex PCR; TCRdb lists only in-frame clones, some missing. That table gives V, J and clone size, and the DNA gave D and trimming. The sample has 100,000 or so clones, over 75% seen once; the top ten hold 11%.

The chain recombines TRBV7-9 with TRBJ1-1; a weak D match, TRBD1 (6 bases). Sample: peripheral blood. This sequence was found in a woman under 40 with acute or convalescent COVID-19. Written as DNA, the CDR3 is TGTGCCAGCAGCGCCCAGGGGCTGGCTTTCTTT. Its protein is CASSAQGLAFF.